This T cell receptor (beta chain) derives from a study of T-cell reconstitution after alpha-beta-depleted transplantation in children. Study-level findings and limits: Hyperexpanded clones declined; after one year, newly produced T cells mostly supplied diversity. Alpha-beta T cells about two months after transplant reportedly derived from several hundred expanded graft clones.

This clonotype came up many times. The antigen is unknown. The authors prepared the TCRbeta library with unique molecular identifiers. MiXCR, run by TCRdb on the PCR reads, gives a single entry per CDR3 protein. Among around 30,000 distinct CDR3 sequences listed, approximately 6.9% were seen once. The CDR3 loop spans 12 amino acids. Trimming cost V 6 bases and J 2 bases, with 8 bases left between them. Germline V CDR1 and CDR2: DFQATT, SNEGSKA (reference sequence). The source is a child younger than two who had a stem cell transplant for acute myeloid leukemia, so the T cells may come from the graft donor. The chain joins TRBV20-1 to TRBJ1-3, with D perhaps matching TRBD1 (6 bases). The sample consisted of peripheral blood, taken 60 days after TCRalphabeta/CD19-depleted stem cell transplant. Here the CDR3 reads CSAGGTGNTIYF. CDR3 sequence (DNA): TGCAGTGCAGGGGGGACTGGAAACACCATATATTTT.